The next 6 T cell receptor beta chains were all read from a single sample in a study of T cells in Graves' hyperthyroidism and ophthalmopathy (dated by TCRdb to between 2017 and 2020). Libraries were prepared through multiplex PCR. Sequencing was performed on an Illumina HiSeq 2000. Amplification of TCR beta CDR3 regions was carried out from RNA transcripts. The first round of RT-PCR for the TCR CDR3 was performed with the HTBI primer set and the Qiagen OneStep RT-PCR kit. TCRdb applied fastp at Q25 and MiXCR to the public reads, then kept only in-frame beta chains. Rows matching on CDR3 protein sequence are summarized as one entry with the most common DNA and genes. Across this sample there are 700,000 to 950,000 distinct CDR3 sequences, with roughly 32% seen only once. Jointly, the top ten make up around 30% of the sample. Sequencing was performed on blood. All receptors come from a middle-aged woman with Graves' hyperthyroidism.

This clonotype was observed at least ten times. The chain carries TRBV13 and TRBJ1-2; TRBD1 aligns across 7 bases. The CDR3 consists of 15 residues. CDR1 is PRHDT, CDR2 FYEKMQ, per germline (reference sequence). V trimming: 4 bases; J trimming: 5 bases; junction bases outside the gene matches: 10. CDR3 in DNA: TGTGCCAGCAGCTCAACGGGACAGCCAGAATATGGCTACACCTTC. It yields the protein CASSSTGQPEYGYTF.

Regarding this clonotype: This clone may be a read error of a much larger clone one base away. This CDR3 fails to terminate in the conserved phenylalanine or tryptophan, so it likely reflects a read error. The chain is built from TRBV7-3 and TRBJ2-5, with D possibly being TRBD1 (5 bases). The CDR3 sequence is 14 residues long. Trimming stripped 1 base from V and 5 bases from J, with 11 bases between. The germline V gene has CDR1 SGHTA and CDR2 FQGTGA. The CDR3 DNA is TGTGCCAGCAGCTTAAACGCAGGGCGGGAGACCCAGTACTCC. It translates to CASSLNAGRETQYS.

This clonotype came up many times. The chain links TRBV29-1 to TRBJ1-5; D possibly corresponds to TRBD1 (5 bases). The CDR3 has 14 amino acids. CDR1 is SQVTM, CDR2 ANQGSEA, per germline. V was cut by 5 bases and J by 1 base, with 12 bases left in between. The CDR3 sequence is CSVTDQGSNQPQHF. The CDR3 DNA reads TGCAGCGTTACAGATCAGGGAAGCAATCAGCCCCAGCATTTT.

At least ten counts were recorded for this clonotype. The chain joins TRBV2 to TRBJ2-7, with D perhaps TRBD2 (5 bases). The V end lost 7 bases, the J end lost 5 bases, and 12 bases lay between the germline ends. The CDR3 is made up of 12 amino acids. The germline gives CDR1 SNHLY, CDR2 FYNNEI. CDR3 nucleotides: TGTGCCAGCAAAGCGGAAGGCGACGAGCAGTACTTC. It translates to CASKAEGDEQYF.

The CDR3 protein is CASSIFSGPAYEQYF. The CDR3 DNA follows: TGTGCCAGTAGTATTTTCAGCGGGCCGGCCTACGAGCAGTACTTC. V usage is TRBV19 and J usage is TRBJ2-7; D possibly corresponds to TRBD2 (6 bases). Germline-derived CDR1 and CDR2 are LNHDA and SQIVND (reference sequence). V was pared by 3 bases and J by 2 bases, with 14 bases between. The CDR3 runs to 15 residues.

This chain connects TRBV7-2 to TRBJ1-2; D not certain. CDR1 and CDR2 (germline): SGHTA, FQGNSA. The CDR3 is 14 residues long. V dropped 4 bases and J dropped 4 bases, with 13 bases sitting between them. The CDR3 nucleotides are TGTGCCAGCAGCTATGACGGAGTTCTCTATGGCTACACCTTC. This translates into CASSYDGVLYGYTF.